This T cell receptor (beta chain) was sequenced in a study of T cells in localized non-small cell lung cancer. Overall study findings and caveats: Since sequencing was restricted to only one region of the tumor, intratumor heterogeneity remains a possibility. Among the top 100 tumor clones, a median approximately 60 appeared in adjacent lung.

The CDR3 covers 11 residues. V was clipped by 3 bases and J by 2 bases, with 4 bases between them. Germline-derived CDR1 and CDR2 are GTSNPN and SVGIG (reference sequence). Profiling relied on immunoSEQ multiplex PCR, and the TCRdb table lists in-frame clones only, not all of them. The sample lists over 25,000 clones, roughly nine tenths occurring once. On this clone: Antigen: not known.

The chain combines TRBV30 with TRBJ2-5; D is undetermined. This clonotype originated in a man between 40 and 70 years old with stage II lung adenocarcinoma. Here the sequenced sample was PBMCs, taken before any cancer treatment. CDR3 in amino acids: CAWSVQETQYF. The CDR3, as DNA: TGTGCCTGGAGCGTACAAGAGACCCAGTACTTC.